This T cell receptor (beta chain) derives from a study of blood T cell repertoires in COVID-19. The wider study: PBMCs, B-cell-depleted T cells, or T cells were the source of the cDNA or gDNA that made up the material.

The germline gives CDR1 MNHEY, CDR2 SMNVEV (reference sequence). With 8 bases removed from V and 0 bases from J, the gap between germline ends came to 19 bases. This CDR3 region has 16 residues. Method: immunoSEQ multiplex PCR; TCRdb's copy keeps in-frame clones and lacks some. Found here are over 35,000 clones, about 79% of them singletons; the top ten hold around 24%. The clonotype was recovered from a human donor with acute or convalescent COVID-19. The donor label of this sample is uncertain. The V and J genes are TRBV27 and TRBJ1-2; maybe TRBD1 (6 bases). The sample was peripheral blood. The CDR3 DNA is TGTGCCAGCCGGGGCACCCGACAGGCCGCTAACTATGGCTACACCTTC. Its translation: CASRGTRQAANYGYTF.